This T cell receptor beta chain was captured by sequencing in a study of radiotherapy plus CTLA-4 blockade in lung cancer. Across the study: Across the patients, objective responses occurred in approximately 18%, and disease control in approximately 30%. Study-level findings and limits: Expansion of tumor-derived TCR clones was observed in blood after radiotherapy plus ipilimumab.

Only in-frame clones appear in the TCRdb table, and some are missing; sequencing was by immunoSEQ multiplex PCR. The data hold over 100,000 clones, with 90% observed a single time. Receiving focal radiation plus CTLA-4 blockade with ipilimumab were patients who had chemo-refractory metastatic non-small-cell lung cancer. Comment on this clone: Its antigen is unknown.

Sequencing was performed on peripheral blood, taken from a patient treated with radiotherapy plus ipilimumab. This TCR derives from a human donor with non-small cell lung cancer that progressed on radiotherapy plus ipilimumab.

As DNA, the CDR3 is TGTGCCAGCAGTTTGGGACAGGGGATGGGAGAGCAGTACTTC. It specifies CASSLGQGMGEQYF. The chain carries TRBV28 and TRBJ2-7; 10 bases fit TRBD1. The CDR3 runs to 14 residues. Germline CDR1 reads MDHEN; CDR2 reads SYDVKM. V trimming: 3 bases; J trimming: 7 bases; junction bases outside the gene matches: 6.